Here is one TCR beta chain with its context. Antigen: not known. This specimen belongs to a study of T and B cells in COVID-19 patients. In the study overall: Of 20 to 25 active-infection patients, 12 were critically ill with mechanical ventilation or extracorporeal membrane oxygenation.

Blood genomic DNA input for TRB amplification was about 240-550 ng. General study results and limits: Active COVID-19 showed highly clonal TRB repertoires; recovery showed diversity and richness above healthy donors.

Multiplex PCR with BIOMED2 TRB-A/B primer pools amplified TRB rearrangements. TCRdb reprocessed the multiplex PCR reads via MiXCR and lists one record per CDR3 protein. The table includes around 21,000 distinct CDR3 sequences, more than 30% detected once. Unmatched junction bases numbered 10, after V lost 6 bases and J lost 2 bases. The CDR3 is 15 residues long. This clonotype was obtained from a human donor who had recovered from COVID-19. Sequencing used blood. The rearrangement joins TRBV12-3 or TRBV12-4 to TRBJ2-7, with 7 bases matching TRBD2. The CDR3 nucleotides read TGTGCCAGCAGCCAAGGGACTACCTATACCTACGAGCAGTACTTC. It specifies CASSQGTTYTYEQYF.